Listed below are T cell receptor beta chains from one sample, sequenced in a study of cytomegalovirus exposure and HLA in healthy donors. Repertoires were generated with immunoSEQ multiplex PCR, while TCRdb's copy carries only in-frame clones and drops some. The table has over 150,000 clones, 60% to 80% seen once; the top ten hold around 2.2%. The sequenced material came from PBMCs. The receptors originated from a man between 50 and 59 years old in good health and CMV-seropositive. Both conserved end residues are part of each CDR3. Fields, in order: J gene, D gene, V gene, clone size, CDR3 DNA, CDR3 protein. The D gene is left open where the match is weak. The listing skips clone size in some rows; elsewhere it reads once, few, many or a size class.

>TRBJ1-6|TRBD1|TRBV7-2|few
TGTGCCAGCAGCTTAGGATATAAGGGGGCGGGCTATAATTCACCCCTCCACTTT
CASSLGYKGAGYNSPLHF
>TRBJ2-3|TRBD2|TRBV5-1|.
TGCGCCAGCAGCTTGGGGGCTAGCGGGCTCACAGATACGCAGTATTTT
CASSLGASGLTDTQYF
>TRBJ2-1|TRBD2|TRBV11-2|.
TGTGCCAGCAGCTTAGGGGGACTAGCGGGGGTGAATGAGCAGTTCTTC
CASSLGGLAGVNEQFF
>TRBJ2-7|TRBD1|TRBV7-9|.
TGTGCCAGCAGCTTCGGACAGGGTGGAAACGAGCAGTACTTC
CASSFGQGGNEQYF
>TRBJ1-3|TRBD1|TRBV5-4|.
TGTGCCATAAAACAGGGGAGCTCTGGAAACACCATATATTTT
CAIKQGSSGNTIYF
>TRBJ1-2|.|TRBV4-3|.
TGCGCCAGCAGCCACCCGGGACGGGACTATTTGGGCTACACCTTC
CASSHPGRDYLGYTF
>TRBJ2-7|TRBD1|TRBV5-1|.
TGCGCCAGCAGCATTACCACGACAGGACAGGGCTACGAGCAGTACTTC
CASSITTTGQGYEQYF
>TRBJ2-2|TRBD1|TRBV14|.
TGTGCCAGCAGCCAAGATCGGGACAGGGAGTGGTTTACCGGGGAGCTGTTTTTT
CASSQDRDREWFTGELFF
>TRBJ2-2|.|TRBV4-3|.
TGCGCCAGCAGCCAAGAGGGAGGGAACACCGGGGAGCTGTTTTTT
CASSQEGGNTGELFF
>TRBJ1-5|.|TRBV6-5|once
TGTGCCAGCAGTTACGGGCCAAACAATCAGCCCCAGCATTTT
CASSYGPNNQPQHF
>TRBJ2-5|.|TRBV4-1|.
TGCGCCAGCAGCCAAGCCCGACATGAAGAGACCCAGTACTTC
CASSQARHEETQYF
>TRBJ2-1|.|TRBV5-1|.
TGCGCCAGCTCGGGACTTCCGAATGAGCAGTTCTTC
CASSGLPNEQFF
>TRBJ2-3|TRBD2|TRBV7-8|few
TGTGCCAGCAGCCTCTCCGGGACTAGCCCCACAGATACGCAGTATTTT
CASSLSGTSPTDTQYF
>TRBJ2-5|TRBD1|TRBV15|.
TGTGCCACCAGCAGTCACCGGACAGGGGTTGGTAGAGAGACCCAGTACTTC
CATSSHRTGVGRETQYF
>TRBJ1-5|.|TRBV2|.
TGTGCCAGCAGTGTCCCAGGGGCTAGCAATCAGCCCCAGCATTTT
CASSVPGASNQPQHF
>TRBJ2-1|.|TRBV4-3|once
TGCGCCAGCAGCCAAGAGGGCAGGGGATACTACAATGAGCAGTTCTTC
CASSQEGRGYYNEQFF
>TRBJ2-1|TRBD2|TRBV2|once
TGTGCCAGCAGGGAGACTAGCGCGAATGAGCAGTTCTTC
CASRETSANEQFF
>TRBJ2-3|TRBD2|TRBV13|.
TGTGCCAGCAGCTTAGGCCTGCTAGCGGGGGCCATTGGAGATACGCAGTATTTT
CASSLGLLAGAIGDTQYF
>TRBJ1-1|.|TRBV11-1|.
TGTGCCAGCAGCTTAGTCGGCAGGGACACTGAAGCTTTCTTT
CASSLVGRDTEAFF
>TRBJ1-2|TRBD1|TRBV4-2|once
TGTGCCAGCAGGCCTCAGGGGGCCGGGGGAGCTAACTATGGCTACACCTTC
CASRPQGAGGANYGYTF
>TRBJ1-4|.|TRBV7-9|.
TGTGCCAGCAGCTTACCTCTTGGGGCCTCTAATGAAAAACTGTTTTTT
CASSLPLGASNEKLFF
>TRBJ2-5|TRBD2|TRBV7-6|few
TGTGCCAGCAGCTCGACTAGCGGGGGAAGGGCCCAGTACTTC
CASSSTSGGRAQYF
>TRBJ1-2|.|TRBV4-3|once
TGCGCCAGCAGCCAAGCACAGGGCGTCTATGGCTACACCTTC
CASSQAQGVYGYTF
>TRBJ1-4|TRBD1|TRBV14|few
TGTGCCAGCAGCCAAGATTTTGGGACAGTTGATGAAAAACTGTTTTTT
CASSQDFGTVDEKLFF
>TRBJ2-5|.|TRBV6-5|few
TGTGCCAGCAGTGTACTGACAGCTCAGTACTTC
CASSVLTAQYF